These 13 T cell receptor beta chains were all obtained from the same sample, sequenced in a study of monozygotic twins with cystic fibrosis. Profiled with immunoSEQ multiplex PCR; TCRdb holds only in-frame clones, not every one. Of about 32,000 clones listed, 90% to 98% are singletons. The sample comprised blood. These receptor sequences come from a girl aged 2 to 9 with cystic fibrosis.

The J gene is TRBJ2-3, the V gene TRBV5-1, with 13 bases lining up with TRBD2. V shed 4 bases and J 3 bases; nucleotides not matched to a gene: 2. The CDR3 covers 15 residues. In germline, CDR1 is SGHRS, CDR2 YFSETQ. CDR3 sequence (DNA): TGCGCCAGCAGCCTGGGACTAGCGGGAACAGATACGCAGTATTTT. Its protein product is CASSLGLAGTDTQYF. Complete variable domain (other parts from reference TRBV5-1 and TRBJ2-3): KAGVTQTPRYLIKTRGQQVTLSCSPISGHRSVSWYQQTPGQGLQFLFEYFSETQRNKGNFPGRFSGRQFSNSRSEMNVSTLELGDSALYLCASSLGLAGTDTQYFGPGTRLTVL.

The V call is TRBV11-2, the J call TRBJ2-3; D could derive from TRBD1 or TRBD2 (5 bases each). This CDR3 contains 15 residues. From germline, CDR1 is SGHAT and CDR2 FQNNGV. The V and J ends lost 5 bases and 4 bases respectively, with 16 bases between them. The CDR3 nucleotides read TGTGCCAGCAGCCCGTTGGGGGTTTTTGCAGATACGCAGTATTTT. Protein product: CASSPLGVFADTQYF.

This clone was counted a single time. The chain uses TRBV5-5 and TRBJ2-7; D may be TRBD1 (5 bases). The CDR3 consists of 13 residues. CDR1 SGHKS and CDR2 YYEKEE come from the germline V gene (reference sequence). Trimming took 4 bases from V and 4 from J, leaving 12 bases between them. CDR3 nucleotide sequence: TGTGCCAGCAGCGCGGACACGTTATACGAGCAGTACTTC. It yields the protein CASSADTLYEQYF.

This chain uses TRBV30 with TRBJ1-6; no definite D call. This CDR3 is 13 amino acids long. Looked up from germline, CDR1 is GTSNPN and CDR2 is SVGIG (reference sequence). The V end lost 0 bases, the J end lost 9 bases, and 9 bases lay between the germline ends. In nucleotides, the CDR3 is TGTGCCTGGAGTGTAGACCGGGGTTCACCCCTCCACTTT. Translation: CAWSVDRGSPLHF.

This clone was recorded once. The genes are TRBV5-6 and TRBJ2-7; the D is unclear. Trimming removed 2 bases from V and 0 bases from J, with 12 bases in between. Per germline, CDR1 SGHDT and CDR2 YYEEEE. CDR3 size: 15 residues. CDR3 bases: TGTGCCAGCAGCTTAGCAGCGTCCAGCTCCTACGAGCAGTACTTC. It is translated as CASSLAASSSYEQYF.

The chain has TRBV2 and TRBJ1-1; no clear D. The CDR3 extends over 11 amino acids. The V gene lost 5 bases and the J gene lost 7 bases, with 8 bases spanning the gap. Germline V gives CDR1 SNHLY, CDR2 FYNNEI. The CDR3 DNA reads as TGTGCCAGCAGTATGCAGAATGAAGCTTTCTTT. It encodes CASSMQNEAFF.

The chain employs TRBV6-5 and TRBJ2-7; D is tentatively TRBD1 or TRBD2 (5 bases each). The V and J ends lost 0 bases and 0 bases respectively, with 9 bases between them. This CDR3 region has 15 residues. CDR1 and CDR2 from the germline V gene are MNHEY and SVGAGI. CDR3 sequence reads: CASSYSTGTSYEQYF. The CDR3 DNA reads TGTGCCAGCAGTTACTCGACGGGGACCTCCTACGAGCAGTACTTC.

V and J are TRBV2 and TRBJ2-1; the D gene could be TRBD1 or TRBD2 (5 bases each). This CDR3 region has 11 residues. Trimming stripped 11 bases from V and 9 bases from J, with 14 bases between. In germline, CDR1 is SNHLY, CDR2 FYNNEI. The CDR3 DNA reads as TGTGCCCACCGCCATGGGACTGAGCAGTTCTTC. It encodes CAHRHGTEQFF.

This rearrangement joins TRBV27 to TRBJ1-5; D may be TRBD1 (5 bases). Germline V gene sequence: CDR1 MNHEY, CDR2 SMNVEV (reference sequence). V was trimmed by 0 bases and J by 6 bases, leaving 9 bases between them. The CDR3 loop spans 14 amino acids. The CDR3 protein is CASSLSQGSQPQHF. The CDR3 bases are TGTGCCAGCAGTTTATCTCAGGGAAGTCAGCCCCAGCATTTT.

CDR3 coding DNA: TGCGCCAGCAGCGCGTCTACTAGCGGGAGGGCCGGGTACGAGCAGTACTTC. Amino acid sequence: CASSASTSGRAGYEQYF. The J gene is TRBJ2-7, the V gene TRBV5-1; TRBD2 agrees at 13 bases. There are 17 residues in the CDR3. Germline values: CDR1 SGHRS, CDR2 YFSETQ. The junction had 11 bases not matched to a gene; V was cut back by 4 bases and J by 4 bases.

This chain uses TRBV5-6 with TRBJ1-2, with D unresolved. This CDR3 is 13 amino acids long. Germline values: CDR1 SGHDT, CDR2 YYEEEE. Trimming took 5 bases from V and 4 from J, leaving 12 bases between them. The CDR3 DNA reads TGTGCCAGCAGAATGGTCGACCGCTATGGCTACACCTTC. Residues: CASRMVDRYGYTF.

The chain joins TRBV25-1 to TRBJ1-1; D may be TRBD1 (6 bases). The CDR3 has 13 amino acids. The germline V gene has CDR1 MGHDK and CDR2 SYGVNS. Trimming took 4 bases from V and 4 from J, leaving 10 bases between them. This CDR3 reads CASSGNRATEAFF. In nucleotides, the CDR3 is TGTGCCAGCAGTGGGAACAGGGCCACTGAAGCTTTCTTT.

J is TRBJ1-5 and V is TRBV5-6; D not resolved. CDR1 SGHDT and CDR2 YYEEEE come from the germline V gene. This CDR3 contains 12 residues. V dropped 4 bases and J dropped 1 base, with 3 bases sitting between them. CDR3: CASSLSNQPQHF. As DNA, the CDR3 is TGTGCCAGCAGCCTAAGCAATCAGCCCCAGCATTTT.